This T cell receptor (beta chain) was obtained from a study of T cell repertoires in cytomegalovirus infection. About the study: Alongside well-studied HLA-B-restricted CMV epitopes, recently identified HLA-C-restricted CMV epitopes were also used. Indications came from public TCR beta signatures; they pointed to CMV infection and to a matching HLA type.

This clonotype was seen only a few times. Its antigen remains unknown. MiXCR, run by TCRdb on the reads, gives a single entry per CDR3 protein. This sample yields about 900,000 distinct CDR3 sequences, of which about 33% are seen a single time; around an eighth belongs to the top ten. This clonotype originated in a human donor in good health (CMV status not recorded). Some clones in this sample may be carry-over from other donors' samples. The material was cultured CD8+ T cells from PBMCs, obtained from culture after CMV antigen stimulation.

DNA for the CDR3: TGTGCCAGCAGTTTCTCTCAGGCCAGCTCCTACGAGCAGTACTTC. Translation: CASSFSQASSYEQYF. This chain connects TRBV12-3 or TRBV12-4 to TRBJ2-7; D is unresolved. This CDR3 is 15 amino acids long. Trimming shortened V by 3 bases and J by 0 bases, and 12 bases separated the two germline ends.